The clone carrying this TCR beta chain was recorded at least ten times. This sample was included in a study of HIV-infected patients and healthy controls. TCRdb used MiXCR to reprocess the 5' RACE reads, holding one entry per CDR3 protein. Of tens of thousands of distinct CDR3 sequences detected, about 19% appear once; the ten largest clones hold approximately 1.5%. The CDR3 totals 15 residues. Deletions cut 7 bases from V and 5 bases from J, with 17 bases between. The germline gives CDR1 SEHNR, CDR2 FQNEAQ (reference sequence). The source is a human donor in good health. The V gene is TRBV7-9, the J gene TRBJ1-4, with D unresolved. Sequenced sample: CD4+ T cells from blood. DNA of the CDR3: TGTGCCAGCACCTTTACGTCCGGGTTCAATGAAAAACTGTTTTTT. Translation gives CASTFTSGFNEKLFF.